This T cell receptor beta chain was identified in a study of blood T cells in healthy people across ages. Broader study findings: TCR beta diversity tracked closely with naive T cell percentage. The donors' CMV status was not determined, possibly confounding changes in expanded clonotypes.

Through a sample-barcoded 5' primer and a J-beta primer mix, a second PCR was run for about 6 to 12 cycles. A template-switch adaptor with 12 random nucleotides tagged each cDNA molecule. TCRdb analysed the 5' RACE reads with MiXCR anew, one entry per CDR3 protein. The sample shows about 1.5 million distinct CDR3 sequences, roughly 45% of them seen only once. Regarding this clonotype: Its antigen is not identified. A read error may be the cause here, since a much bigger clone is one base away.

The germline CDR1 and CDR2 sequences are MNHNY and SVGAGI (reference sequence). The CDR3 runs 12 residues. The TCR was taken from a woman under 30 in good health. The V gene is TRBV6-6, the J gene TRBJ1-2; possibly TRBD1 for D (5 bases). The sequenced material came from blood. The CDR3 nucleotides are TGTGTCAGCAAAGAGACAGTTTATGGCTACACCTTC. It translates to CVSKETVYGYTF.